These 16 T cell receptor beta chains originate from one sample sequenced in a study of shared clonotypes between healthy human individuals. Positive CCR7 selection of CD45RO-negative cells yielded the naive CD8 cells, and terminally differentiated effector memory CD45RA+ cells were excluded. This table comes from immunoSEQ multiplex PCR, and its TCRdb copy is limited to in-frame clones, with some not included. This table holds over 800,000 clones, 80% to 95% found once. Sequencing used naive CD8+ T cells sorted from blood. These receptors all stem from a man aged 25 to 45 in good health.

CDR3 sequence (DNA): TGTGCCAGCAGCATACAGGGGTACGAGCAGTACTTC. Protein: CASSIQGYEQYF. This rearrangement joins TRBV7-9 to TRBJ2-7; 7 bases match TRBD1. This CDR3 is built from 12 residues. The germline CDR1 and CDR2 sequences are SEHNR and FQNEAQ (reference sequence). Trimming cost V 5 bases and J 4 bases; bases outside gene matches: 2.

This rearrangement joins TRBV29-1 to TRBJ2-2; the match to TRBD2 covers 9 bases. The J segment lost 1 base and the V segment lost 1 base, leaving 1 base of the junction unmatched. The CDR3 loop spans 15 amino acids. Looked up from germline, CDR1 is SQVTM and CDR2 is ANQGSEA. The CDR3 loop is CSVEGLAENTGELFF. CDR3 in DNA: TGCAGCGTTGAAGGACTAGCGGAGAACACCGGGGAGCTGTTTTTT.

CDR3 bases: TGTGCCAGCAGTGCTACGAACTATGGCTACACCTTC. This translates into CASSATNYGYTF. J is TRBJ1-2 and V is TRBV27; D is undetermined. Per germline, CDR1 MNHEY and CDR2 SMNVEV (reference sequence). The CDR3 spans 12 residues. The germline V and J ends were trimmed by 5 bases and 2 bases, with 6 bases remaining between them.

On this clone itself: The sample contains more than one DNA sequence encoding this CDR3. The genes are TRBV13 and TRBJ2-1, with 9 bases fitting TRBD2. The CDR3 spans 19 residues. With V trimmed by 4 bases and J by 5 bases, 18 bases remained unmatched. Germline CDR1 PRHDT, CDR2 FYEKMQ (reference sequence). The CDR3 nucleotides are TGTGCCAGCAGCTGGGGACCGATCCCGACTAGCGGAAGGGACAATGAGCAGTTCTTC. This sequence encodes CASSWGPIPTSGRDNEQFF.

This clone showed up many times. Here the CDR3 reads CASSPEGGVGETQYF. The CDR3 bases are TGTGCCAGCAGTCCCGAAGGGGGAGTGGGAGAGACCCAGTACTTC. V usage is TRBV27 and J usage is TRBJ2-5, with a tentative D call TRBD1 (6 bases). The CDR3 consists of 15 residues. With 5 bases removed from V and 4 bases from J, the gap between germline ends came to 17 bases. The germline gives CDR1 MNHEY, CDR2 SMNVEV (reference sequence).

The rearrangement joins TRBV19 to TRBJ2-1; 7 nucleotides align to TRBD2. The ends lost 3 bases at V and 2 bases at J; junction bases unmatched: 4. The CDR3 sequence is 15 residues long. Germline V gene data show CDR1 as LNHDA and CDR2 as SQIVND (reference sequence). The CDR3 protein is CASSILAAPYNEQFF. The CDR3 bases are TGTGCCAGTAGTATTCTAGCGGCCCCCTACAATGAGCAGTTCTTC. Based on the CDR3 plus reference TRBV19 and TRBJ2-1, the full variable domain is DGGITQSPKYLFRKEGQNVTLSCEQNLNHDAMYWYRQDPGQGLRLIYYSQIVNDFQKGDIAEGYSVSREKKESFPLTVTSAQKNPTAFYLCASSILAAPYNEQFFGPGTRLTVL.

The chain joins TRBV30 to TRBJ1-1; D uncertain. V was trimmed by 0 bases and J by 7 bases, leaving 15 bases between them. Germline V CDR1 and CDR2: GTSNPN, SVGIG (reference sequence). The length of the CDR3 is 14 residues. CDR3 in amino acids: CAWSVSPLRNEAFF. DNA of the CDR3: TGTGCCTGGAGTGTATCCCCCCTGCGCAATGAAGCTTTCTTT.

The chain joins TRBV11-2 to TRBJ2-7; D perhaps matches TRBD2 (6 bases). CDR1 SGHAT and CDR2 FQNNGV come from the germline V gene. CDR3 length: 12 residues. The V gene lost 5 bases and the J gene lost 5 bases, with 10 bases spanning the gap. The chain's CDR3 is CASSPGGDEQYF. DNA for the CDR3: TGTGCCAGCAGCCCCGGAGGGGACGAGCAGTACTTC.

This chain joins TRBV6-5 and TRBJ1-5; no reliable D call. The ends were cut back, 0 bases at V and 3 bases at J, with 12 bases in the middle. Germline loops: CDR1 MNHEY, CDR2 SVGAGI. The CDR3 contains 16 residues. CDR3 bases: TGTGCCAGCAGTTACTCGGGCCCAGCTAACAATCAGCCCCAGCATTTT. Protein: CASSYSGPANNQPQHF.

Only a few counts were recorded for this clone. The genes are TRBV6-5 and TRBJ1-2, with D possibly being TRBD1 (5 bases). The V gene's germline CDR1 is MNHEY and CDR2 SVGAGI. This CDR3 has 14 residues. Between the trimmed V and J ends, which lost 4 bases and 2 bases, there was a span of 11 bases. CDR3 nucleotide sequence: TGTGCCAGCAGTTCAGGGACCTTGAACTATGGCTACACCTTC. Amino acid sequence: CASSSGTLNYGYTF.

The rearrangement joins TRBV27 to TRBJ1-4; no firm D call. This CDR3 region has 14 residues. V was cut by 3 bases and J by 8 bases, with 13 bases left in between. In germline, CDR1 is MNHEY, CDR2 SMNVEV (reference sequence). CDR3 sequence reads: CASSLTPLDEKLFF. The CDR3, as DNA: TGTGCCAGCAGTTTGACTCCCCTAGACGAAAAACTGTTTTTT.

About this clone itself: This specimen includes other DNA sequences encoding the same CDR3. The rearrangement links TRBV19 to TRBJ2-1; 7 bases match TRBD2. J gave up 4 bases and V 3 bases, and 0 bases lay outside the gene matches. This CDR3 is 13 amino acids long. Germline assignment: CDR1 LNHDA and CDR2 SQIVND (reference sequence). The CDR3, as DNA: TGTGCCAGTAGTATGGGACTATACAATGAGCAGTTCTTC. The encoded protein is CASSMGLYNEQFF.

The chain links TRBV19 to TRBJ2-7; 9 positions agree with TRBD2. The DNA end lines up better with TRBJ2-5; the J call may be wrong. The length of the CDR3 is 15 residues. In germline, CDR1 is LNHDA, CDR2 SQIVND (reference sequence). The CDR3 DNA reads as TGTGCCAGTACCCCTGGGAGCGGGGGGACGGAGACCCAGTACTTC. Encoded protein: CASTPGSGGTETQYF.

The chain couples TRBV4-1 to TRBJ2-7, with D possibly TRBD1 on 5 matching bases. Per germline, CDR1 MGHRA and CDR2 YSYEKL. Trimming stripped 0 bases from V and 0 bases from J, with 15 bases between. The CDR3 extends over 17 amino acids. The CDR3 coding sequence is TGCGCCAGCAGCCAAGAGCCGGTGGTGACAGCCTCCTACGAGCAGTACTTC. Encoded protein: CASSQEPVVTASYEQYF.

The rearrangement links TRBV7-9 to TRBJ2-1, with 10 bases identical to TRBD1. Germline CDR1 SEHNR, CDR2 FQNEAQ (reference sequence). The CDR3 is 16 amino acids. V lost 5 bases to trimming and J lost 8 bases; unmatched junction nucleotides: 12. CDR3 sequence (DNA): TGTGCCAGCAGCCCCCACTCCGGGACAGGGGTCGATGAGCAGTTCTTC. It specifies CASSPHSGTGVDEQFF.

The chain couples TRBV6-6 to TRBJ2-5, with TRBD1 matching over 11 bases. Unmatched junction bases numbered 5, after V lost 6 bases and J lost 2 bases. The CDR3 is made up of 15 amino acids. CDR1 and CDR2 from the germline V gene are MNHNY and SVGAGI (reference sequence). The CDR3 reads CASSRWDRGQETQYF. CDR3 nucleotide sequence: TGTGCCAGCAGCCGCTGGGACAGGGGGCAAGAGACCCAGTACTTC.